These T cell receptor beta chains were read from a single sample in a study of cytomegalovirus exposure and HLA in healthy donors. The table came from immunoSEQ multiplex PCR; TCRdb's copy has only in-frame clones and leaves some out. Of 150,000 or so clones in the sample, 85% to 90% are singletons; the top ten hold about 3.5%. Sequenced input: PBMCs. The receptors were gathered from a young woman in good health and CMV-seropositive. Both conserved end residues are trimmed from each CDR3. Clone sizes are given selectively: once, few, many, or a class where the clone is expanded.

J gene: TRBJ1-2
V gene: TRBV5-6
clone size: -
CDR3 protein: ASSLEVRVRGYT

J gene: TRBJ2-3
V gene: TRBV5-4
clone size: -
CDR3 protein: ASSFRLAGVADTQY

J gene: TRBJ2-2
V gene: TRBV5-4
clone size: -
CDR3 protein: ASSLAGLNTGELF

J gene: TRBJ2-7
V gene: TRBV27
clone size: -
CDR3 protein: ASSLSSASGRFEQY

J gene: TRBJ2-5
V gene: TRBV4-2
clone size: -
CDR3 protein: ASSQSRQETQY

J gene: TRBJ2-7
V gene: TRBV27
clone size: -
CDR3 protein: ASSLGQTYEQY

J gene: TRBJ2-3
V gene: TRBV4-3
clone size: -
CDR3 protein: ASSQQGALSTDTQY

J gene: TRBJ2-7
V gene: TRBV12-5
clone size: -
CDR3 protein: ASGSPSDRVRYEQY

J gene: TRBJ2-5
V gene: TRBV14
clone size: once
CDR3 protein: ASSQSSGKETQY

J gene: TRBJ2-1
V gene: TRBV9
clone size: -
CDR3 protein: ASSVAEPINEQF

J gene: TRBJ1-1
V gene: TRBV28
clone size: -
CDR3 protein: ASSRDTGLVGAF

J gene: TRBJ2-1
V gene: TRBV7-2
clone size: -
CDR3 protein: ASSLDRGNYNEQF

J gene: TRBJ2-7
V gene: TRBV6-4
clone size: -
CDR3 protein: ASGRGNYEQY

J gene: TRBJ2-3
V gene: TRBV30
clone size: -
CDR3 protein: AWSLGAASTDTQY

J gene: TRBJ2-3
V gene: TRBV5-1
clone size: -
CDR3 protein: ASSSRTGVGTDTQY

J gene: TRBJ2-1
V gene: TRBV7-8
clone size: -
CDR3 protein: ASSSPRQGNNEQF

J gene: TRBJ2-1
V gene: TRBV7-2
clone size: many
CDR3 protein: ASSSGLAGVDEQF

J gene: TRBJ2-7
V gene: TRBV5-1
clone size: -
CDR3 protein: ASSQGQGYTEQY

J gene: TRBJ2-1
V gene: TRBV30
clone size: -
CDR3 protein: AWMGLAHNEQF

J gene: TRBJ2-7
V gene: TRBV6-1
clone size: -
CDR3 protein: ASSETSGGGSYEQY

J gene: TRBJ2-3
V gene: TRBV7-2
clone size: -
CDR3 protein: ASSSYTDTQY

J gene: TRBJ1-1
V gene: TRBV7-9
clone size: -
CDR3 protein: ASSLVGGNTEAF

J gene: TRBJ2-2
V gene: TRBV14
clone size: -
CDR3 protein: ASSQDGQGPTGELF

J gene: TRBJ2-5
V gene: TRBV6-5
clone size: -
CDR3 protein: ASRDRVETQY

J gene: TRBJ1-2
V gene: TRBV10-3
clone size: -
CDR3 protein: AISGGGRGYT

J gene: TRBJ1-2
V gene: TRBV28
clone size: -
CDR3 protein: ASSLEGAGYT

J gene: TRBJ2-7
V gene: TRBV11-3
clone size: -
CDR3 protein: ASSLGTSGRAGPYEQY

J gene: TRBJ2-5
V gene: TRBV7-9
clone size: -
CDR3 protein: ASSLQGWGQETQY

J gene: TRBJ2-2
V gene: TRBV15
clone size: -
CDR3 protein: ATSRRGTTNTGELF

J gene: TRBJ2-2
V gene: TRBV13
clone size: -
CDR3 protein: ASSLGGSGSLRANTGELF

J gene: TRBJ2-5
V gene: TRBV6-6
clone size: -
CDR3 protein: ASSYSSPGAQY

J gene: TRBJ2-2
V gene: TRBV4-1
clone size: -
CDR3 protein: ASSQDKGRANTGELF

J gene: TRBJ1-5
V gene: TRBV10-3
clone size: -
CDR3 protein: AISERAGTVDQPQH

J gene: TRBJ2-7
V gene: TRBV11-3
clone size: -
CDR3 protein: ASSSMGKQGVGEQY

J gene: TRBJ1-1
V gene: TRBV5-1
clone size: -
CDR3 protein: ASSLPGQGLTEAF

J gene: TRBJ1-4
V gene: TRBV6-6
clone size: -
CDR3 protein: ASSYASGEKLF

J gene: TRBJ2-7
V gene: TRBV6-6
clone size: once
CDR3 protein: ASSPPDRREQY

J gene: TRBJ2-5
V gene: TRBV5-6
clone size: -
CDR3 protein: ASSLPSGSGVGQETQY

J gene: TRBJ2-1
V gene: TRBV13
clone size: -
CDR3 protein: ASSRDGSSYNEQF

J gene: TRBJ2-5
V gene: TRBV2
clone size: -
CDR3 protein: ASSHARGPKVTQY

J gene: TRBJ1-1
V gene: TRBV6-5
clone size: -
CDR3 protein: ASSQQGRNTEAF